Presented here are 11 T cell receptor beta chains from one specimen sequenced in a study of cytomegalovirus exposure and HLA in healthy donors. 13 Jbeta primers and 60 Vbeta primers were used for the PCR. This table comes from immunoSEQ multiplex PCR, and its TCRdb copy is limited to in-frame clones, with some not included. The repertoire holds 100,000 to 150,000 clones, with nearly 80% as singletons. Sequences were obtained from PBMCs. The receptors come from a male donor in good health and CMV-seronegative.

This rearrangement joins TRBV11-2 to TRBJ2-5, with 8 bases fitting TRBD1. V shed 5 bases and J 5 bases; nucleotides not matched to a gene: 7. CDR1 and CDR2 (germline): SGHAT, FQNNGV. The CDR3 is made up of 14 amino acids. The CDR3 is CASSRGQVVETQYF. Here the CDR3 DNA reads TGTGCCAGCAGCCGGGGACAGGTCGTGGAGACCCAGTACTTC. Full variable domain (rest looked up from reference TRBV11-2 and TRBJ2-5): EAGVAQSPRYKIIEKRQSVAFWCNPISGHATLYWYQQILGQGPKLLIQFQNNGVVDDSQLPKDRFSAERLKGVDSTLKIQPAKLEDSAVYLCASSRGQVVETQYFGPGTRLLVL.

The chain joins TRBV10-3 to TRBJ1-2; D is uncertain. The CDR3 contains 13 residues. The V end was cut by 2 bases, the J end by 2 bases, with 6 bases between. Germline lookup yields CDR1 ENHRY and CDR2 SYGVKD. The CDR3 loop reads CAISERENYGYTF. In DNA, the CDR3 is TGTGCCATCAGTGAGCGGGAAAACTATGGCTACACCTTC.

This chain links TRBV7-9 with TRBJ2-5, with 10 nucleotides matching TRBD1. The V and J ends lost 5 bases and 11 bases, in that order; junction bases with no gene match: 11. The CDR3 covers 14 residues. Germline V gives CDR1 SEHNR, CDR2 FQNEAQ (reference sequence). CDR3 nucleotides: TGTGCCAGCAGCCGAGGGACAGGGGTTTATGAGCAGTACTTC. The encoded protein is CASSRGTGVYEQYF.

The chain carries TRBV7-6 and TRBJ1-1; 7 bases are shared with TRBD1. In germline, CDR1 is SGHVS, CDR2 FNYEAQ. This CDR3 is built from 14 residues. Trimming cost V 1 base and J 1 base; bases outside gene matches: 0. This chain's CDR3 is CASSLGQGNTEAFF. CDR3 nucleotides: TGTGCCAGCAGCTTAGGACAGGGGAACACTGAAGCTTTCTTT.

This clone occurred once. The genes are TRBV15 and TRBJ1-5; D call uncertain. V lost 8 bases, J lost 0 bases, and 8 bases lay in between. CDR3 length: 13 residues. Germline assignment: CDR1 LNHNV and CDR2 YYDKDF (reference sequence). CDR3 DNA sequence: TGTGCCACCGCGACTTTTAGCAATCAGCCCCAGCATTTT. Residues: CATATFSNQPQHF.

This clone showed up just a few times. This chain connects TRBV6-6 to TRBJ2-7, with 8 bases identical to TRBD1. The V gene's germline CDR1 is MNHNY and CDR2 SVGAGI (reference sequence). The V and J ends lost 7 bases and 2 bases, in that order; junction bases with no gene match: 10. The CDR3 contains 15 residues. CDR3 sequence reads: CASNLAGGITYEQYF. DNA for the CDR3: TGTGCCAGCAATCTAGCAGGGGGCATAACCTACGAGCAGTACTTC.

The chain uses TRBV10-1 and TRBJ2-1; D gene uncertain. Germline CDR1 and CDR2: WNHNN and SYGVQD (reference sequence). V was pared by 3 bases and J by 9 bases, with 9 bases between. CDR3 length: 12 amino acids. CDR3 region: CASSDQATEQFF. CDR3 bases: TGCGCCAGCAGTGATCAGGCGACTGAGCAGTTCTTC.

This clone was observed a handful of times. The chain links TRBV6-6 to TRBJ1-2; possibly TRBD1 for D (6 bases). Germline CDR1 and CDR2: MNHNY and SVGAGI (reference sequence). The CDR3 spans 14 residues. Trimming removed 4 bases at V and 0 bases at J, with 9 bases between. CDR3 loop: CASSSDSTNYGYTF. CDR3 nucleotide sequence: TGTGCCAGCAGTTCGGACAGTACTAACTATGGCTACACCTTC.

The V call is TRBV10-3, the J call TRBJ1-2, with a tentative D call TRBD1 (6 bases). In germline, CDR1 is ENHRY, CDR2 SYGVKD. This CDR3 has 14 residues. Trimming removed 4 bases at V and 8 bases at J, with 17 bases between. CDR3 amino acids: CAISVPGGPQGYTF. The CDR3 coding sequence is TGTGCCATCAGTGTCCCGGGGGGGCCACAGGGCTACACCTTC.

This chain joins TRBV20-1 and TRBJ2-1, with TRBD2 matching 7 bases. Germline lookup yields CDR1 DFQATT and CDR2 SNEGSKA (reference sequence). Unmatched junction bases numbered 8, after V lost 3 bases and J lost 15 bases. The CDR3 length is 11 residues. This CDR3 reads CSASRSGEGFF. CDR3 nucleotides: TGCAGTGCTAGCAGATCGGGGGAGGGGTTCTTC.

In this sample, this clone turned up a few times. In nucleotides, the CDR3 is TGTGCCAGCAGTGAACACAGGGAACCCTACGAGCAGTACTTC. Amino acids: CASSEHREPYEQYF. The gene calls are TRBV6-1 and TRBJ2-7; D is possibly TRBD1 (6 bases). Looked up from germline, CDR1 is MNHNS and CDR2 is SASEGT. The CDR3 covers 14 residues. V dropped 2 bases and J dropped 2 bases, with 10 bases sitting between them.